This T cell receptor beta chain was identified in a study of STAT5B mutations in CD4+ large granular lymphocyte leukemia. The V and J ends lost 3 bases and 5 bases, in that order; junction bases with no gene match: 4. The CDR3 spans 14 residues. Germline assignment: CDR1 SGHRS and CDR2 YFSETQ. Clones were sequenced by immunoSEQ multiplex PCR, and TCRdb holds only the in-frame ones, with some missing. The sample lists roughly 48,000 clones; about three quarters were seen once. The sequencing input was CD4+ T cells from blood buffy coats. The sequence was collected from a human donor in good health. The chain joins TRBV5-1 to TRBJ2-2, with 7 bases fitting TRBD1. The CDR3 nucleotides read TGCGCCAGCAGCTATAGACAGGGAACCGGGGAGCTGTTTTTT. Encoded protein: CASSYRQGTGELFF.